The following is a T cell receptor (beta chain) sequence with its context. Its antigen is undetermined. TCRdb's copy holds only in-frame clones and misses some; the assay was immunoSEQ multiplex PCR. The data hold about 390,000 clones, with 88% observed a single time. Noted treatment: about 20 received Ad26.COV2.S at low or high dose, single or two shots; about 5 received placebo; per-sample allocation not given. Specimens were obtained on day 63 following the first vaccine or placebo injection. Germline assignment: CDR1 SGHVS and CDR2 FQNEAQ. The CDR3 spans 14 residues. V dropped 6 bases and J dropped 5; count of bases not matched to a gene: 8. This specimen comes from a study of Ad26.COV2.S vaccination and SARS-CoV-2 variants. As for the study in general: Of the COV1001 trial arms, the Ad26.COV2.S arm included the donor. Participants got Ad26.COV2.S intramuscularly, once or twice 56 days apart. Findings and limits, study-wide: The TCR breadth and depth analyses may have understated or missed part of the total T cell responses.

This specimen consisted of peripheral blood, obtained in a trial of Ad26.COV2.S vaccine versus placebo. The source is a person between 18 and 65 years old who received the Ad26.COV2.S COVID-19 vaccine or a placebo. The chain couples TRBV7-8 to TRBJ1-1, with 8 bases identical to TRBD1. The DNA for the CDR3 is TGTGCCAGCAGGCCGGACAGGGTCCAAACTGAAGCTTTCTTT. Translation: CASRPDRVQTEAFF. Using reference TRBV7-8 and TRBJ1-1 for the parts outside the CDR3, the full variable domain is GAGVSQSPRYKVAKRGQDVALRCDPISGHVSLFWYQQALGQGPEFLTYFQNEAQLDKSGLPSDRFFAERPEGSVSTLKIQRTQQEDSAVYLCASRPDRVQTEAFFGQGTRLTVV.